This TCR beta chain was found in a study of tumor T cells in aggressive B-cell lymphoma. This CDR3 has 14 amino acids. Trimming pared 4 bases from V and 5 bases from J, leaving 10 bases between. CDR1 and CDR2 from the germline V gene are SGHKS and YYEKEE (reference sequence). Sequencing was performed with immunoSEQ multiplex PCR; in TCRdb, only in-frame clones are kept and a portion is missing. The sample lists 1,800 or so clones, around 94% occurring once. Source material: tumor tissue. J is TRBJ1-6 and V is TRBV5-5; no clear D. The source is an adult with diffuse large B cell lymphoma. CDR3 loop: CASSRWRDNSPLHF. The CDR3 DNA reads as TGTGCCAGCAGCCGTTGGAGGGATAATTCACCCCTCCACTTT. The full variable domain, with the rest looked up from reference TRBV5-5 and TRBJ1-6, is DAGVTQSPTHLIKTRGQQVTLRCSPISGHKSVSWYQQVLGQGPQFIFQYYEKEERGRGNFPDRFSARQFPNYSSELNVNALLLGDSALYLCASSRWRDNSPLHFGNGTRLTVT.